This is a list of T cell receptor beta chains from one sample in a study of blood T cell repertoires in COVID-19. The assay was immunoSEQ multiplex PCR, and TCRdb's table has in-frame clones only and misses some. The profile covers about 210,000 clones, with less than 85% appearing a single time and over 6% taken by the ten largest. Sequenced sample: peripheral blood. These receptors all stem from a woman of 80 years or more with COVID-19, enrolled during active disease. CDR3s include the opening cysteine and the closing phenylalanine or tryptophan. Fields, in order: D gene, J gene, V gene, clone size, CDR3 DNA, CDR3 protein. The D gene is left open where the match is weak. Clone size is given for some rows only: seen once, a few or many times, or a class if the clone is expanded.

.	TRBJ1-1	TRBV6-5	.	TGTGCCAGCAGCGCCGGGGGTGGGGCTGAAGCTTTCTTT	CASSAGGGAEAFF
.	TRBJ1-3	TRBV6-4	.	TGTGCCAGCAGTCCCCGGGGGTTGGACTCTGGAAACACCATATATTTT	CASSPRGLDSGNTIYF
TRBD1	TRBJ2-7	TRBV6-5	.	TGTGCCAGCAGAAACCGTCCGGGACAGGGGGGCGAGCAGTACTTC	CASRNRPGQGGEQYF
.	TRBJ2-2	TRBV6-5	.	TGTGCCAGCAGTTCTCGGGGGGCGGGAGCCGGGGAGCTGTTTTTT	CASSSRGAGAGELFF
TRBD1	TRBJ2-7	TRBV19	few	TGTGCCAGTAAGGGCAGGGGGATCCACGAGCAGTACTTC	CASKGRGIHEQYF
.	TRBJ1-4	TRBV29-1	.	TGCAGCGCCAGAGGAGGTGAAAAACTGTTTTTT	CSARGGEKLFF
.	TRBJ1-2	TRBV12-3/TRBV12-4	.	TGTGCCAGCAGTTTAGGGACAGCCCCTCGGACCTTC	CASSLGTAPRTF
.	TRBJ1-5	TRBV7-9	.	TGTGCCAGCAGCTTAGCCCCAGGTTTAGGGAGCGGGGCCCAGCATTTT	CASSLAPGLGSGAQHF
TRBD1	TRBJ2-5	TRBV6-5	.	TGTGCCAGCAGTTACTCCGGACAGGGGGCGGCGGAGACCCAGTACTTC	CASSYSGQGAAETQYF
TRBD1	TRBJ1-6	TRBV18	.	TGTGCCAGCTCCCGCTCCGACAGGGGCGGTTCACCCCTCCACTTT	CASSRSDRGGSPLHF
.	TRBJ1-5	TRBV19	once	TGTGCCAGTAGTATGAAGGGATGGACACCTAGGGAGCCCCAGCATTTT	CASSMKGWTPREPQHF
TRBD1	TRBJ1-4	TRBV28	.	TGTGCCAGCAGCCGGGGACAGGGGTCTAATGAAAAACTGTTTTTT	CASSRGQGSNEKLFF
TRBD1	TRBJ2-3	TRBV24-1	.	TGTGCCACCAGTGATCGGACAGGGTCCTCGACAGATACGCAGTATTTT	CATSDRTGSSTDTQYF
TRBD1	TRBJ2-7	TRBV6-5	.	TGTGCCAGCAGTTCAGACAGGGCGAGCTCCTACGAGCAGTACTTC	CASSSDRASSYEQYF
TRBD2	TRBJ2-1	TRBV29-1	.	TGCAGCGTTGAAGAGGTACTAGCGCAGTTAAGTGAGCAGTTCTTC	CSVEEVLAQLSEQFF
TRBD2	TRBJ2-2	TRBV3-1/TRBV3-2	.	TGTGCCAGCAGATCCCACCCACTAGCGGGAAACACCGGGGAGCTGTTTTTT	CASRSHPLAGNTGELFF
.	TRBJ2-1	TRBV6-5	.	TGTGCCAGCACCCGGGCAGGGGACTACAATGAGCAGTTCTTC	CASTRAGDYNEQFF
.	TRBJ1-1	TRBV5-1	.	TGCGCCAGCAGCTTGGGGGTGGAGGGAGCTGAAGCTTTCTTT	CASSLGVEGAEAFF
TRBD1	TRBJ1-2	TRBV6-5	.	TGTGCCAGCAGTTCGCCCGGGACAGGGTTTTATGGCTACGCCTTC	CASSSPGTGFYGYAF